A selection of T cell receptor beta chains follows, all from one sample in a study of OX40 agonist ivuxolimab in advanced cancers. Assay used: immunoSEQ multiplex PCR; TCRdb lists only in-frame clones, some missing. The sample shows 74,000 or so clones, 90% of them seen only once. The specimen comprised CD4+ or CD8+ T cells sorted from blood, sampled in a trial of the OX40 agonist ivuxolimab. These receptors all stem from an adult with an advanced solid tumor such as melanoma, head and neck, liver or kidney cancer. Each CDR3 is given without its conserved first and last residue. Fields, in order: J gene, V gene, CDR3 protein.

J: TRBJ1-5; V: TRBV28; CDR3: ASSYVAGFHQPQH
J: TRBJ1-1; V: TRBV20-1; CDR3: SAGSFHKAF
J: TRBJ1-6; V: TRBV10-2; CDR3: ASRETGGNNSPLH
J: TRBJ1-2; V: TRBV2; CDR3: ASTPRGDRSLYGYT
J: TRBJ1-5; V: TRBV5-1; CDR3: ASSLSDPEQPQH
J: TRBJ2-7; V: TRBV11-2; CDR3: ASSLGREYEQY
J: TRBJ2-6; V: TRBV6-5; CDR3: ASSPTGVGANVLT
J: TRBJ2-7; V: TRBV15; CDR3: ATSPDMGGEQY
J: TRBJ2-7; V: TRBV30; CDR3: AWSVVHEQY
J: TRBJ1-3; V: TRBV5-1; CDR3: ASSFSTGRSGNTIY
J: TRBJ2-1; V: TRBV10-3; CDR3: ATCSGTDSYNEQF
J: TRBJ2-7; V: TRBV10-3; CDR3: AISRQGGDYEQY
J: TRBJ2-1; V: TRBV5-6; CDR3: ASSLAGVYNEQF
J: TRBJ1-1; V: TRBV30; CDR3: AWTIVGRTGAF
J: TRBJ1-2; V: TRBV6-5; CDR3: ASSYSMTGLGYGYT
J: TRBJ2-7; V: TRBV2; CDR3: ASRSAGGALKDSYEQY
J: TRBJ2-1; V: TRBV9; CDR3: ASSVFRTSGRGEQF